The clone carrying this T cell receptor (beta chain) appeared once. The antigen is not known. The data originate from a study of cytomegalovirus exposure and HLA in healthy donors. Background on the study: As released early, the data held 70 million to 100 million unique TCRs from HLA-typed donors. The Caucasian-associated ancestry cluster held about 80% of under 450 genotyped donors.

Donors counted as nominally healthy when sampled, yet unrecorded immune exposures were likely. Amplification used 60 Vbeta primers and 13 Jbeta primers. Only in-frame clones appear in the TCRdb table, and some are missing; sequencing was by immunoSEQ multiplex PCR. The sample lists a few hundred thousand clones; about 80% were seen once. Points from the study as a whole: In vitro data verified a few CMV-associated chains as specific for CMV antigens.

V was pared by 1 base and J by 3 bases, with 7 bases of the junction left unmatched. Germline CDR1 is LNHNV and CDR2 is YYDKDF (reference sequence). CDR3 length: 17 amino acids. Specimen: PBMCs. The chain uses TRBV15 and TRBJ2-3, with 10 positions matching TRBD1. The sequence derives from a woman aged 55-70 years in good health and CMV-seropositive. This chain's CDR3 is CATSRAGPGQGTDTQYF. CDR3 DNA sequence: TGTGCCACCAGCAGAGCGGGGCCGGGACAGGGGACAGATACGCAGTATTTT.